This TCR beta chain was found in a study of blood T cell repertoires in COVID-19 (dated by TCRdb to about 2020). About the investigation overall: Collaborator samples came from the United States, Italy and Spain and covered acute and convalescent phases of COVID-19. Where HLA class I and class II types were available, the types were taken from metadata supplied by the sample provider, not from assay-based typing. Samples came from the ongoing ImmuneRACE study (first 160 participants) plus 1,254 subjects from 6 global collaborators. The material from the prospective study consisted of cDNA or gDNA derived from T cells, B-cell-depleted T cells, or PBMCs. Nearly every sample came with metadata listing a de-identified subject ID, COVID-19 status, age in years and sex. The repertoires were released in a freely available public database meant as a resource for research on the immune response to SARS-CoV-2. Deeply sampled blood TCRbeta repertoires from subjects exposed to, actively infected with, or recovered from COVID-19 were included in the dataset. Results the study describes overall, beyond this receptor: Clinical and demographic metadata were provided uncurated, with the amount varying by source and participant.

Collaborating institutions collected whole blood in K2EDTA tubes following their own protocols. For TCRbeta analysis, collaborators shipped samples as frozen whole blood, isolated PBMCs, or DNA extracted from either of those sample types. As concerns this clone: Its antigen remains unidentified. The input lacks base qualities; no much larger clone sits a single base away.

TCRbeta CDR3 regions were amplified from genomic DNA by means of the immunoSEQ Assay, a bias-controlled multiplex PCR. The study's processing was this. The number of nucleated cells in each sample was estimated by amplification of reference gene primers within the assay. To quantify the absolute abundance of each unique TCRbeta CDR3 rearrangement, sequence reads were collapsed and filtered. For each sample, productive Simpson clonality was calculated as the square root of Simpson's diversity index over productive rearrangements. TCRdb's version of the immuneACCESS table is confined to in-frame rearrangements and falls short of the full clone set. An unresolved V gene accounts for under half of the shortfall where checked; the remainder is of unknown origin. The D gene and trimming were derived from the DNA, and the V and J assignments and clone size from that table. Counted in this sample were tens of thousands of clones; roughly 79% of them appeared once. The ten largest clones capture over 12% of the sample.

CDR1 is given as MNHEY and CDR2 as SMNVEV, both from the germline V gene (reference sequence). The CDR3 covers 11 residues, taking in both the cysteine and the phenylalanine. Just the 33-base CDR3 DNA is kept, in frame starting at base 1. Sequencing was carried out using peripheral blood. This sequence uses TRBV27 and TRBJ2-7; the D gene assignment is ambiguous. The clonotype comes from an elderly man with active or convalescent COVID-19. DNA sequence: TGTGCGGTGGGCTTCTCCTACGAGCAGTACTTC. Its coded protein is CAVGFSYEQYF.